This T cell receptor beta chain is drawn from a study of T cell responses to AZD1222 COVID-19 vaccine. Findings and limits, study-wide: Per reports, nearly half of all spike-specific TCRs target regions that are unmutated in variants.

Profiling relied on immunoSEQ multiplex PCR, and the TCRdb table lists in-frame clones only, not all of them. The table records 60,000 to 65,000 clones, 84% of them present only once. Regarding this clone: Its antigen is not identified.

The receptor's source is an adult in good health. The sequencing used peripheral blood, collected on day 0 of AZD1222 vaccination.

The CDR3 DNA is TGTGCCAGCAGCTTAGCGAACAGTCTCTATGGCTACACCTTC. This sequence encodes CASSLANSLYGYTF. V is TRBV7-9 and J is TRBJ1-2; D unclear. Germline CDR1 SEHNR, CDR2 FQNEAQ (reference sequence). V lost 0 bases and J lost 4, with 9 bases in between. The CDR3 runs 14 residues.